This entry is about one T cell receptor beta chain. RNA was extracted with the RNeasy kit, and a quantity of about 0.45 to 1 ug was reverse transcribed using random hexamers. TCR beta CDR3 was amplified by immunoSEQ multiplex PCR. This amplification extended across 54 Vbeta and 13 Jbeta segments. MiXCR, run by TCRdb on the immunoSEQ multiplex PCR reads, gives a single entry per CDR3 protein. The sample includes 330,000 or so distinct CDR3 sequences, roughly 85% seen only once; the top ten take 0.21%. This entry belongs to a study of CD8 T cells in Susac syndrome. Germline V gene sequence: CDR1 MNHEY, CDR2 SMNVEV (reference sequence). After removal of 7 bases from V and 1 base from J, the junction contained 2 bases not matched to a gene. There are 14 residues in the CDR3. CD8+ and CD4+ T cells taken from blood had their TCR beta sequenced. The CD8+ and CD4+ T cells were negatively isolated, with the TEMRA cells enriched by FACS.

The sequenced sample consisted of CD8+ T cells from PBMCs. This chain uses TRBV27 with TRBJ2-1; TRBD2 matches 9 bases. The receptor comes from a human donor with multiple sclerosis. The CDR3 DNA reads TGTGCCAGCAAGACTAGCGGTTCCTACAATGAGCAGTTCTTC. It encodes CASKTSGSYNEQFF.